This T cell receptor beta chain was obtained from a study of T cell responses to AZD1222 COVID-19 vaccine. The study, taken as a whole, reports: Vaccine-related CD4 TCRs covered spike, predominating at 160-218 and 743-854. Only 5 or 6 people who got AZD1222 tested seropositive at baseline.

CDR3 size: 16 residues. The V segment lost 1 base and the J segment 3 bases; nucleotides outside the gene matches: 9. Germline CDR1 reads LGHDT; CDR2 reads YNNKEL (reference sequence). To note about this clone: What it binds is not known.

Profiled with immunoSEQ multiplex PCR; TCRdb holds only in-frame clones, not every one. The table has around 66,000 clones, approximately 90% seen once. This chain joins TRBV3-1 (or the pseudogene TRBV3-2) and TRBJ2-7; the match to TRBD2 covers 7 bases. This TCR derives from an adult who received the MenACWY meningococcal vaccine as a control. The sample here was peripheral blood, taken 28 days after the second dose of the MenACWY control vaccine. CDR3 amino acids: CASSQGSGTTLYEQYF. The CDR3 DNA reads TGTGCCAGCAGCCAAGGTTCCGGGACTACCCTCTACGAGCAGTACTTC.